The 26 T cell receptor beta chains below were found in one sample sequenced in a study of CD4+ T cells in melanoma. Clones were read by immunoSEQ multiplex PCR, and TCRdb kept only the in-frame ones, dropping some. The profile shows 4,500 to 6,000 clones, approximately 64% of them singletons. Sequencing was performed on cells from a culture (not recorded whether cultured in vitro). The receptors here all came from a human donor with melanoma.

CDR3 DNA: TGTGCCAGCAGTATACAGGAGAACTATGGCTACACCTTC. Protein product: CASSIQENYGYTF. This rearrangement joins TRBV6-5 to TRBJ1-2, with D possibly matching TRBD1 (5 bases). This CDR3 contains 13 residues. Germline CDR1 MNHEY, CDR2 SVGAGI. The V end lost 5 bases, the J end lost 2 bases, and 9 bases lay between the germline ends.

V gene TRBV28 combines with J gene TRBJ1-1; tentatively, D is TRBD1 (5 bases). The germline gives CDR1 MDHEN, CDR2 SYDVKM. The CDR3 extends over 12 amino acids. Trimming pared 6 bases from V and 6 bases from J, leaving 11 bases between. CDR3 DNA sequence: TGTGCCAGCAGAACGTGGGGCGCTGAAGCTTTCTTT. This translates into CASRTWGAEAFF.

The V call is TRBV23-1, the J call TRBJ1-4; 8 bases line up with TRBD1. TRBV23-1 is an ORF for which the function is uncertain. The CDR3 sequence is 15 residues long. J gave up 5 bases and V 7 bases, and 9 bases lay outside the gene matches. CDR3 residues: CASIPPGGLNEKLFF. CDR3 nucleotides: TGCGCCAGCATCCCTCCAGGGGGCCTCAATGAAAAACTGTTTTTT.

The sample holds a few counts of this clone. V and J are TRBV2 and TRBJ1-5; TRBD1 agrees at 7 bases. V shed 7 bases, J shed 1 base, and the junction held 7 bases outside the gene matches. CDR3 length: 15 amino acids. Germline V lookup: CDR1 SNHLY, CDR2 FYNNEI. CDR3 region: CASMRDRTSNQPQHF. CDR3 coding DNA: TGTGCCAGCATGAGGGACAGAACGAGCAATCAGCCCCAGCATTTT.

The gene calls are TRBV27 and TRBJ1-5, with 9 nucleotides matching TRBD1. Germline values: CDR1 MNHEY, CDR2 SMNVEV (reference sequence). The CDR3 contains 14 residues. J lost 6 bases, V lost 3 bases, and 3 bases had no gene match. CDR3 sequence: CASSLGTGTQPQHF. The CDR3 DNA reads TGTGCCAGCAGTTTGGGGACAGGGACTCAGCCCCAGCATTTT.

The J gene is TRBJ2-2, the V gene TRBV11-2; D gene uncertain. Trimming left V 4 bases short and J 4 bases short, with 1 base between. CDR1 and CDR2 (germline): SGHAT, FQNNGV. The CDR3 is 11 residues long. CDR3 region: CASSSTGELFF. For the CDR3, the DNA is TGTGCCAGCAGCTCCACCGGGGAGCTGTTTTTT.

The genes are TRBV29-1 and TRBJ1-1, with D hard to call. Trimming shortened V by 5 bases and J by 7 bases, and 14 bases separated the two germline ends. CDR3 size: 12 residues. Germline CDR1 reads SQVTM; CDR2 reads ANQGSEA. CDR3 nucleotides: TGCAGCGTTAGTGACGGAAGCGTTGAAGCTTTCTTT. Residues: CSVSDGSVEAFF. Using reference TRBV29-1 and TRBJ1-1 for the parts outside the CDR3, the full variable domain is SAVISQKPSRDICQRGTSLTIQCQVDSQVTMMFWYRQQPGQSLTLIATANQGSEATYESGFVIDKFPISRPNLTFSTLTVSNMSPEDSSIYLCSVSDGSVEAFFGQGTRLTVV.

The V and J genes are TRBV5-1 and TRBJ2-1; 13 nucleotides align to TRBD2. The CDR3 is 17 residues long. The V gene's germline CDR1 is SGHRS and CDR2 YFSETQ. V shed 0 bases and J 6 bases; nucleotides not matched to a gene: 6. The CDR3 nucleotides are TGCGCCAGCAGCTTGGGGTCGACTAGCGGGGGGACCAATGAGCAGTTCTTC. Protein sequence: CASSLGSTSGGTNEQFF.

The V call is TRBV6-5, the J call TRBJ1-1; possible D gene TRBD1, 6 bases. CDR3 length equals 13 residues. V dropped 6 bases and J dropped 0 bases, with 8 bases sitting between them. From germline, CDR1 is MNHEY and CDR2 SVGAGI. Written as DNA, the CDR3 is TGTGCCAGCAGCAGGGGACTGAACACTGAAGCTTTCTTT. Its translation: CASSRGLNTEAFF.

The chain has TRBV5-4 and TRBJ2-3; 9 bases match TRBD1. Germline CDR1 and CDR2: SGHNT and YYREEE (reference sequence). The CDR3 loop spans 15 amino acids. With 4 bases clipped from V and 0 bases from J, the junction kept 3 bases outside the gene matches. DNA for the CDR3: TGTGCCAGCAGCGAACAGGGGGCTAGCACAGATACGCAGTATTTT. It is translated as CASSEQGASTDTQYF.

The CDR3 protein is CASSQGLAITGELFF. The CDR3 DNA reads TGTGCCAGCAGCCAGGGACTAGCGATTACCGGGGAGCTGTTTTTT. The gene calls are TRBV7-2 and TRBJ2-2; 10 positions match TRBD2. CDR3 length equals 15 residues. V dropped 5 bases and J dropped 5; count of bases not matched to a gene: 5. Germline CDR1 and CDR2: SGHTA and FQGNSA. The full variable domain, with the rest looked up from reference TRBV7-2 and TRBJ2-2, is GAGVSQSPSNKVTEKGKDVELRCDPISGHTALYWYRQSLGQGLEFLIYFQGNSAPDKSGLPSDRFSAERTGGSVSTLTIQRTQQEDSAVYLCASSQGLAITGELFFGEGSRLTVL.

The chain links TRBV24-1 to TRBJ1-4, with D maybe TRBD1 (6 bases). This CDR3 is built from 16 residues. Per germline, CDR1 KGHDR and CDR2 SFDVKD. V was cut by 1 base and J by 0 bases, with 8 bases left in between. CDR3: CATSDLQGTTNEKLFF. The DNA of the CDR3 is TGTGCCACCAGTGATTTACAGGGCACAACTAATGAAAAACTGTTTTTT.

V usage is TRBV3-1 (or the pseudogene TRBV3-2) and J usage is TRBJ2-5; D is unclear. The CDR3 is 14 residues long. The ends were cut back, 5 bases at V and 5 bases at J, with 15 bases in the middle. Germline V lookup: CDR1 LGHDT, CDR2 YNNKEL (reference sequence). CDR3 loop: CASSLGHLSETQYF. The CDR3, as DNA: TGTGCCAGCAGCTTAGGCCATCTCTCTGAGACCCAGTACTTC.

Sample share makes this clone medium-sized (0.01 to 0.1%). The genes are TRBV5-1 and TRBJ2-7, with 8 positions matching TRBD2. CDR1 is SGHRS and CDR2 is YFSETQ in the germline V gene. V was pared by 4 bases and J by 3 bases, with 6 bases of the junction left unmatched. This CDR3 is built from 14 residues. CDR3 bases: TGCGCCAGCAGCGACAGGACTAGCAGCTACGAGCAGTACTTC. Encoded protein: CASSDRTSSYEQYF.

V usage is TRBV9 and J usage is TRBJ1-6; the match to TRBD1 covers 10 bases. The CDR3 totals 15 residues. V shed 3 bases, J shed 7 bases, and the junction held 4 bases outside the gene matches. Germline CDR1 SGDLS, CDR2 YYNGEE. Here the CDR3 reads CASSAKGQGNSPLHF. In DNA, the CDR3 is TGTGCCAGCAGCGCGAAGGGACAGGGGAATTCACCCCTCCACTTT.

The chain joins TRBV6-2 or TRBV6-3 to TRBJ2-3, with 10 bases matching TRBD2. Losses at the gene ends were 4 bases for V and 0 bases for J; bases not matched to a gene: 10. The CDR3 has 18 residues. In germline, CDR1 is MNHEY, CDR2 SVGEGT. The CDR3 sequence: CASSSPGLARISTDTQYF. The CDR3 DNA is TGTGCCAGCAGTTCGCCGGGACTAGCGAGGATAAGCACAGATACGCAGTATTTT.

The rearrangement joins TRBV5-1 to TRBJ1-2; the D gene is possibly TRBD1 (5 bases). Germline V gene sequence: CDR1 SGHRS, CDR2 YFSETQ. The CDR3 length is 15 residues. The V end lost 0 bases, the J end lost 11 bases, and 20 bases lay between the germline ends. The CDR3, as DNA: TGCGCCAGCAGCTTGGACATCCGGGACTCCGGGGTTTACACCTTC. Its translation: CASSLDIRDSGVYTF.

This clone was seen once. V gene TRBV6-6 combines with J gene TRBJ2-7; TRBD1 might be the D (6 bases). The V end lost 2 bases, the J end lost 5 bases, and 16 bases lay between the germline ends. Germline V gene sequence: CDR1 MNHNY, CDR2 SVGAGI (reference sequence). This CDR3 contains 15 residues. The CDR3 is CASSYDMDSIHEQYF. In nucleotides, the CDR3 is TGTGCCAGCAGTTACGATATGGACAGCATCCACGAGCAGTACTTC.

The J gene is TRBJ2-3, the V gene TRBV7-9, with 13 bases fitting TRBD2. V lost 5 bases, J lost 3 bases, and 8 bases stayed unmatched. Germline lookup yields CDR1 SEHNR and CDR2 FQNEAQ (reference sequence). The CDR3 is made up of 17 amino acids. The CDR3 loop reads CASSLTSGGDLTDTQYF. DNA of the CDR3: TGTGCCAGCAGCCTCACTAGCGGGGGGGATCTGACAGATACGCAGTATTTT.

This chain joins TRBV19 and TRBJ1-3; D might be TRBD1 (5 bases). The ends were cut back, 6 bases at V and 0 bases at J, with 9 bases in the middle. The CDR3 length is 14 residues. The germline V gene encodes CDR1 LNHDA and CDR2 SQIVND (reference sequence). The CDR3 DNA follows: TGTGCCAGTAGGGACGACAGCTCTGGAAACACCATATATTTT. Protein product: CASRDDSSGNTIYF.

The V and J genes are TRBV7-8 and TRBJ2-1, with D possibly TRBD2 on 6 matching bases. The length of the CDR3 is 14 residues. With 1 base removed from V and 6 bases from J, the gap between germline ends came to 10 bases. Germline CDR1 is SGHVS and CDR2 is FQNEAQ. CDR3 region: CASSLGPSANEQFF. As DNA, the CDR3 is TGTGCCAGCAGCTTAGGGCCTAGCGCCAATGAGCAGTTCTTC.

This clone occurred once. The CDR3 coding sequence is TGTGCCAGCAGCGCCACAATGAACACTGAAGCTTTCTTT. This translates into CASSATMNTEAFF. The chain combines TRBV9 with TRBJ1-1; D call uncertain. Germline V gene data show CDR1 as SGDLS and CDR2 as YYNGEE. The V end lost 3 bases, the J end lost 0 bases, and 6 bases lay between the germline ends. This CDR3 is 13 amino acids long.

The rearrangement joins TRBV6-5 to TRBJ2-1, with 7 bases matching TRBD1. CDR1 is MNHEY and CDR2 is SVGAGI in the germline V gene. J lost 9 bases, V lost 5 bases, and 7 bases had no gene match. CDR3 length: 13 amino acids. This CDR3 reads CASSLNGQAEQFF. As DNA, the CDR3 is TGTGCCAGCAGTCTTAACGGACAGGCTGAGCAGTTCTTC.

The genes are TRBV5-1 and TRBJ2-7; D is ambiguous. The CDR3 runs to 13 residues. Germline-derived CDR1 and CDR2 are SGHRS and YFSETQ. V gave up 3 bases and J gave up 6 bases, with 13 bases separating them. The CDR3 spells CASSSSPIGEQYF. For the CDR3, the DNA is TGCGCCAGCAGCTCGTCTCCTATAGGCGAGCAGTACTTC.

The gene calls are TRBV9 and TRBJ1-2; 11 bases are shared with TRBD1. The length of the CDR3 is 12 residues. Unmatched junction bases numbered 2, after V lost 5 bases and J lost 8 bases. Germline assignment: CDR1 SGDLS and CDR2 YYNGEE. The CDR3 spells CASRGTGGGYTF. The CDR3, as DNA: TGTGCCAGCAGGGGGACAGGGGGAGGCTACACCTTC. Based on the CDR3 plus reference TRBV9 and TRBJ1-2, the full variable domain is DSGVTQTPKHLITATGQRVTLRCSPRSGDLSVYWYQQSLDQGLQFLIQYYNGEERAKGNILERFSAQQFPDLHSELNLSSLELGDSALYFCASRGTGGGYTFGSGTRLTVV.

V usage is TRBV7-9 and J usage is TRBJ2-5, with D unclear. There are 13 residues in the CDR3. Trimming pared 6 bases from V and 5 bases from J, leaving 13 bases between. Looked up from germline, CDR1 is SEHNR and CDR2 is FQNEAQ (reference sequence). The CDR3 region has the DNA TGTGCCAGCAGTCGCCCGTCCCGGGAGACCCAGTACTTC. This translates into CASSRPSRETQYF.